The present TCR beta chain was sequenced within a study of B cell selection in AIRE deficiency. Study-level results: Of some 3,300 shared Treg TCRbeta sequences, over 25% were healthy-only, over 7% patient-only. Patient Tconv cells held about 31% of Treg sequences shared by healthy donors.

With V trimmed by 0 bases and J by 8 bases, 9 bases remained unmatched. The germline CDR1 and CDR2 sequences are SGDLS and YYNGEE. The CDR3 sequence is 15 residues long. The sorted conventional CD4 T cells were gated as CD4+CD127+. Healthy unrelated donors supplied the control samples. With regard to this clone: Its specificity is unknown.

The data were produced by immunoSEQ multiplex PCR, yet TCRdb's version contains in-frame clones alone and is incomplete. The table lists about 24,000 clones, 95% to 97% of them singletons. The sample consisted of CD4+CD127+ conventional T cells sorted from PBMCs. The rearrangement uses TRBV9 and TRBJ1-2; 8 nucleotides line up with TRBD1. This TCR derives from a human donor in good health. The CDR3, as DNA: TGTGCCAGCAGCGTAGAAACAGGGGGTTGGCGGGGCTACACCTTC. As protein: CASSVETGGWRGYTF.